This is a list of T cell receptor beta chains from one sample in a study of lymphopenia after photon versus proton radiotherapy. Data came from immunoSEQ multiplex PCR; TCRdb stores just in-frame clones and leaves some out. The data show roughly 58,000 clones, with 87% seen just once and 9.5% to 15% held by the top ten. Sequencing was performed on peripheral blood, taken from a patient treated with proton-based radiotherapy. Receptor source: a man older than 75 with esophageal cancer. The CDR3 runs from the conserved cysteine through the conserved F or W. A D gene is named only where the DNA matches it firmly. Clone size, where shown, is once, few, many, or a class for clones that have expanded.

D | J | V | size | DNA | CDR3
TRBD1 | TRBJ2-3 | TRBV11-3 | - | TGTGCCAGCAGCTCGCGGACAGGGGGCGCGACAGATACGCAGTATTTT | CASSSRTGGATDTQYF
- | TRBJ2-2 | TRBV7-2 | - | TGTGCCAGCAGCTTAAAGATCGGGGAGCTGTTTTTT | CASSLKIGELFF
TRBD1 | TRBJ1-2 | TRBV11-1 | - | TGTGCCAGCAGCCCCGGACAGGGAAACTATGGCTACACCTTC | CASSPGQGNYGYTF
- | TRBJ1-1 | TRBV4-3 | - | TGCGCCAGCAGCCAAGATCTGATAATAAGCGGCACTGAAGCTTTCTTT | CASSQDLIISGTEAFF
- | TRBJ1-6 | TRBV6-1 | - | TGTGCCAGCAGTGTCGGCCCGATACAGGGTTCACCCCTCCACTTT | CASSVGPIQGSPLHF
- | TRBJ2-5 | TRBV9 | - | TGTGCCAGCAGCGTAGACGGGGTAAAGGGAGAGACCCAGTACTTC | CASSVDGVKGETQYF
TRBD2 | TRBJ2-1 | TRBV30 | - | TGTGCCTGGAGTCCCGTCGGGAGGGCCGAGGATGAGCAGTTCTTC | CAWSPVGRAEDEQFF
- | TRBJ1-2 | TRBV5-8 | - | TGTGCCAGCAGCTGGGGCAGGGGAAAAGTGGGCTACACCTTC | CASSWGRGKVGYTF
- | TRBJ2-6 | TRBV19 | - | TGTGCCAGTAGTCCCCAGGGCAGAGATGGGGCCAACGTCCTGACTTTC | CASSPQGRDGANVLTF
TRBD1 | TRBJ2-6 | TRBV7-8 | once | TGTGCCAGCAGCTCGGATCCGGGACAGGGCTCTGGGGCCAACGTCCTGACTTTC | CASSSDPGQGSGANVLTF
TRBD1 | TRBJ1-3 | TRBV7-2 | - | TGTGCCAGCATGCGTTGGGACAGAGAAAACACCATATATTTT | CASMRWDRENTIYF
TRBD2 | TRBJ2-1 | TRBV5-4 | - | TGTGCCAGCAGCTTGGAAGGGAGGGGTGAGCAGTTCTTC | CASSLEGRGEQFF
- | TRBJ1-2 | TRBV6-1 | once | TGTGCCAGCAGTGAAGCGCGTTGGGGGACTAACTATGGCTACACCTTC | CASSEARWGTNYGYTF
TRBD1 | TRBJ2-7 | TRBV6-1 | - | TGTGCCAGCAGTGCCTCAGGGACAGGGGTTGAGCAGTACTTC | CASSASGTGVEQYF
- | TRBJ2-3 | TRBV19 | once | TGTGCCAGTAAGCCTAGCGAACTCACAGATACGCAGTATTTT | CASKPSELTDTQYF
- | TRBJ1-1 | TRBV5-6 | - | TGTGCCAGCAGTTGGGGGCCAGGATCAGGCACTGAAGCTTTCTTT | CASSWGPGSGTEAFF
TRBD2 | TRBJ2-3 | TRBV2 | - | TGTGCCAGCAGTGAGTGGCTAGCGGGCTCAGATACGCAGTATTTT | CASSEWLAGSDTQYF
- | TRBJ1-1 | TRBV19 | once | TGTGCCAGTAAATATCGGGGTAGAGGGGGCACTGAAGCTTTCTTT | CASKYRGRGGTEAFF
- | TRBJ2-2 | TRBV6-5 | - | TGTGCCAGCAGCAAACGATCAGGTTCCGGGGAGCTGTTTTTT | CASSKRSGSGELFF
- | TRBJ1-6 | TRBV19 | - | TGTGCCAGTAGTATCCAGGGGAGCTCCTATAATTCACCCCTCCACTTT | CASSIQGSSYNSPLHF
TRBD1 | TRBJ1-2 | TRBV6-5 | - | TGTGCCAGCAGTTACGCCCTCGACAGGGGAAATGGCTACACCTTC | CASSYALDRGNGYTF
TRBD2 | TRBJ2-7 | TRBV6-1 | few | TGTGCCAGCTGGGAGGGATTCTACGAGCAGTACTTC | CASWEGFYEQYF
- | TRBJ1-1 | TRBV6-5 | few | TGTGCCAGCAGCCGACTTAAAATGAACACTGAAGCTTTCTTT | CASSRLKMNTEAFF
- | TRBJ1-2 | TRBV5-4 | - | TGTGCCAGCAGCCCGAAGGGGCAGGCTAACTATGGCTACACCTTC | CASSPKGQANYGYTF
- | TRBJ1-2 | TRBV19 | - | TGTGCCAGTAGTGACAACCACGCAGGGGCCTCTATGAGCTACACCTTC | CASSDNHAGASMSYTF
- | TRBJ1-1 | TRBV19 | - | TGTGCCAGTAGTCCGCAACTGGGACGGGTTGGGGTCGGAGCTTTCTTT | CASSPQLGRVGVGAFF
TRBD1 | TRBJ2-1 | TRBV19 | - | TGTGCCAGTAGTACTACGACAGGGAGCTCCTACAATGAGCAGTTCTTC | CASSTTTGSSYNEQFF
TRBD1 | TRBJ1-2 | TRBV19 | - | TGTGCCAGTAGTACAGGACAGGGGAACTATGGCTACACCTTC | CASSTGQGNYGYTF
TRBD2 | TRBJ2-2 | TRBV10-3 | - | TGTGCCATCAGTGAGCCTACCAGCGGGGGGGTGCCCGGGGAGCTGTTTTTT | CAISEPTSGGVPGELFF
- | TRBJ1-2 | TRBV12-5 | - | TGTGCTAGTGGTTTGGTAAGGGGGTCTCTGGGGTCTAACTATGGCTACACCTTC | CASGLVRGSLGSNYGYTF
- | TRBJ2-7 | TRBV15 | - | TGTGCCACCAGCAGAGACCCGAGCTACGAGCAGTACTTC | CATSRDPSYEQYF
- | TRBJ1-1 | TRBV27 | - | TGTGCCAGCAGTTTATCGGGGTACCTGAACACTGAAGCTTTCTTT | CASSLSGYLNTEAFF
- | TRBJ1-5 | TRBV10-3 | - | TGTGCCATCAGTGAGTCATACGGTTGGGGGAAGAATCAGCCCCAGCATTTT | CAISESYGWGKNQPQHF